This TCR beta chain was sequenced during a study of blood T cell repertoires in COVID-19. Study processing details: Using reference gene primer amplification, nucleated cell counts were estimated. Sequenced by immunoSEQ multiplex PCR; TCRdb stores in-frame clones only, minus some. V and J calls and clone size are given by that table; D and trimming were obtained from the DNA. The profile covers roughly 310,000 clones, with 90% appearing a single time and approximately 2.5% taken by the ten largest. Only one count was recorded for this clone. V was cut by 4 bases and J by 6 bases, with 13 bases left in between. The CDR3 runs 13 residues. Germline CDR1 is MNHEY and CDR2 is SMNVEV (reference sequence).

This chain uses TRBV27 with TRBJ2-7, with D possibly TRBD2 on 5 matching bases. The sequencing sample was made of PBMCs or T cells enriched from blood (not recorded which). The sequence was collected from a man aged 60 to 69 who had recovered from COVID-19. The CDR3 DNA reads TGTGCCAGCAGTTACGGACTTAAAACCGAGCAGTACTTC. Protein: CASSYGLKTEQYF.